This T cell receptor (beta chain) was sequenced for a study of patients and donors after allogeneic stem cell transplantation. TCRdb fed the RT-PCR reads into MiXCR, producing one record per CDR3 protein. This sample carries about 230,000 distinct CDR3 sequences, 13% to 15% of them seen once, and the ten largest clones take approximately 10%. The CDR3 extends over 18 amino acids. V was pared by 3 bases and J by 2 bases, with 20 bases between. Germline CDR1 reads LGHDT; CDR2 reads YNNKEL (reference sequence). This clonotype was found many times. The sequence came from a human donor who was either an allogeneic HSCT recipient or a stem cell or donor lymphocyte infusion donor (not recorded which). It is not recorded whose cells these are; they may come from a transplant donor. The sample was blood, either unsorted or a sorted T cell fraction (not recorded which). This chain uses TRBV3-1 with TRBJ1-5; D gene uncertain. CDR3 DNA: TGTGCCAGCAGCCAGCGGCGGCCGGCAGGAGATCGCAATCAGCCCCAGCATTTT. Encoded protein: CASSQRRPAGDRNQPQHF.